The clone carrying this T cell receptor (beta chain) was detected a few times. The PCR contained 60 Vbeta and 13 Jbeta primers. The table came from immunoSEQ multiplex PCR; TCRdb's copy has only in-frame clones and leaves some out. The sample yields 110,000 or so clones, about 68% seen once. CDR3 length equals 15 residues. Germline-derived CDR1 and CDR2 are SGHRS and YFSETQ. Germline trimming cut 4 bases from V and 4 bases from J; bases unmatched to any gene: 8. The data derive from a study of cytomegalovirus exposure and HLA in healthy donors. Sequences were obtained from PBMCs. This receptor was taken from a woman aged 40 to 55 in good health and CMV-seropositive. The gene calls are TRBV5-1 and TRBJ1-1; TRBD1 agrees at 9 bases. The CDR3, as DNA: TGCGCCAGCAGCCGGGGACAGGGCGGGGGCACTGAAGCTTTCTTT. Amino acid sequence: CASSRGQGGGTEAFF.